A selection of T cell receptor beta chains follows, all from one sample in a study of graft-versus-host responses after intestinal transplantation. Generated by immunoSEQ multiplex PCR, the TCRdb table keeps only in-frame clones and is missing some. The sample has some 120,000 clones, roughly nine tenths seen once. No cognate antigen is known for these TCRs. Material: unstimulated CD4+ T cells sorted from spleen or lymph node cells, obtained before intestinal transplant. These receptors were collected from a human donor who received an intestinal transplant. Each CDR3 is given with its conserved first and last residue. D genes are given only for firm matches. For some rows the clone size is stated as once, few or many, or as a class when expanded; others skip it.

D gene: .
J gene: TRBJ1-5
clone size: .
V gene: TRBV5-4
CDR3 DNA: TGTGCCAGCAGCTTGGTGCCGGGGGTTAATCAGCCCCAGCATTTT
CDR3 protein: CASSLVPGVNQPQHF

D gene: .
J gene: TRBJ2-1
clone size: .
V gene: TRBV11-2
CDR3 DNA: TGTGCCAGCAGCTTAGTAAATTTGGAGAACAATGAGCAGTTCTTC
CDR3 protein: CASSLVNLENNEQFF

D gene: .
J gene: TRBJ1-1
clone size: .
V gene: TRBV7-2
CDR3 DNA: TGTGCCAGCAGCTTATTGGGACTATTGGGGGTTAGAAACACTGAAGCTTTCTTT
CDR3 protein: CASSLLGLLGVRNTEAFF

D gene: .
J gene: TRBJ1-6
clone size: .
V gene: TRBV5-5
CDR3 DNA: TGTGCCAGCAGCTCGCGGATTTACCCGACAGACACTTATAATTCACCCCTCCACTTT
CDR3 protein: CASSSRIYPTDTYNSPLHF

D gene: TRBD1
J gene: TRBJ2-7
clone size: .
V gene: TRBV10-1
CDR3 DNA: TGCGCCAGCAGTAAGACCGGGACAGGGGGATACGAGCAGTACTTC
CDR3 protein: CASSKTGTGGYEQYF

D gene: TRBD1
J gene: TRBJ1-1
clone size: .
V gene: TRBV6-5
CDR3 DNA: TGTGCCAGCAGTCACTGGACAGGGGGAGACACTGAAGCTTTCTTT
CDR3 protein: CASSHWTGGDTEAFF

D gene: .
J gene: TRBJ1-2
clone size: .
V gene: TRBV2
CDR3 DNA: TGTGCCAGCAGTCCATATGACAGATCTTCCTATGGCTACACCTTC
CDR3 protein: CASSPYDRSSYGYTF

D gene: TRBD2
J gene: TRBJ2-7
clone size: .
V gene: TRBV2
CDR3 DNA: TGTGCCAGCTATCCGGGAGGGGGTGAGCAGTACTTC
CDR3 protein: CASYPGGGEQYF

D gene: .
J gene: TRBJ1-2
clone size: .
V gene: TRBV6-5
CDR3 DNA: TGTGCCAGCTTAAGGGGTCCGGCCTATGGCTACACCTTC
CDR3 protein: CASLRGPAYGYTF

D gene: .
J gene: TRBJ2-1
clone size: .
V gene: TRBV18
CDR3 DNA: TGTGCCAGCTCATCGACTTTACAGGGCAATGAGCAGTTCTTC
CDR3 protein: CASSSTLQGNEQFF

D gene: TRBD1
J gene: TRBJ2-5
clone size: .
V gene: TRBV10-3
CDR3 DNA: TGTGCCATCAGTGAGTCGCAGGGGGCGGGGGAGACCCAGTACTTC
CDR3 protein: CAISESQGAGETQYF

D gene: .
J gene: TRBJ2-7
clone size: once
V gene: TRBV27
CDR3 DNA: TGTGCCAGCAGTAATCCGGACAGTACCTACGAGCAGTACTTC
CDR3 protein: CASSNPDSTYEQYF

D gene: .
J gene: TRBJ1-1
clone size: .
V gene: TRBV11-2
CDR3 DNA: TGTGCCAGCAGCTTAAGTGGTATCGGAGCTTTCTTT
CDR3 protein: CASSLSGIGAFF

D gene: .
J gene: TRBJ2-4
clone size: .
V gene: TRBV2
CDR3 DNA: TGTGCCACTCAAGACAGTCTAGCCAAAAACATTCAGTACTTC
CDR3 protein: CATQDSLAKNIQYF

D gene: .
J gene: TRBJ1-1
clone size: .
V gene: TRBV13
CDR3 DNA: TGTGCCAGCAGCTTAGACATCAAGCAGGGTGAAGCTTTCTTT
CDR3 protein: CASSLDIKQGEAFF

D gene: TRBD1
J gene: TRBJ1-2
clone size: once
V gene: TRBV6-1
CDR3 DNA: TGTGCCAGCAGTGAAGCCTACGGGACAGGGGGCTACACCTTC
CDR3 protein: CASSEAYGTGGYTF

D gene: .
J gene: TRBJ1-1
clone size: once
V gene: TRBV28
CDR3 DNA: TGTGCCAGCAGCCGATGGATAGCAGAAGCTTTCTTT
CDR3 protein: CASSRWIAEAFF

D gene: .
J gene: TRBJ2-7
clone size: .
V gene: TRBV5-8
CDR3 DNA: TGTGCCAGCAGCTTCGGGACACGTCGGGGCTACGAGCAGTACTTC
CDR3 protein: CASSFGTRRGYEQYF

D gene: .
J gene: TRBJ1-2
clone size: .
V gene: TRBV12-2
CDR3 DNA: TGTGCAAGTCGCTTAGCGGGGACAGGGCCGTTC
CDR3 protein: CASRLAGTGPF

D gene: .
J gene: TRBJ1-1
clone size: .
V gene: TRBV10-3
CDR3 DNA: TGTGCCATCAGTGAGTCGATCAGGGGCACTGAAGCTTTCTTT
CDR3 protein: CAISESIRGTEAFF

D gene: .
J gene: TRBJ1-5
clone size: .
V gene: TRBV7-8
CDR3 DNA: TGTGCCAGCAGCTACTACTATAGCAATCAGCCCCAGCATTTT
CDR3 protein: CASSYYYSNQPQHF

D gene: .
J gene: TRBJ1-6
clone size: few
V gene: TRBV4-1
CDR3 DNA: TGCGCCAGCAGCCAAGTTCCAAATCAGGCCCTCCACTTT
CDR3 protein: CASSQVPNQALHF

D gene: .
J gene: TRBJ1-1
clone size: .
V gene: TRBV6-5
CDR3 DNA: TGTGCCAGCAGCCGTAAGACAGGAGAAGCTTTCTTT
CDR3 protein: CASSRKTGEAFF

D gene: .
J gene: TRBJ1-1
clone size: .
V gene: TRBV15
CDR3 DNA: TGTGCCACCAGCAGAGTAATACAGCAAAACACTGAAGCTTTCTTT
CDR3 protein: CATSRVIQQNTEAFF

D gene: .
J gene: TRBJ1-5
clone size: .
V gene: TRBV15
CDR3 DNA: TGTGCCACCAGCAGAGATCGTCCCAGGGGCAATCAGCCCCAGCATTTT
CDR3 protein: CATSRDRPRGNQPQHF

D gene: TRBD1
J gene: TRBJ1-1
clone size: .
V gene: TRBV28
CDR3 DNA: TGTGCCAGCACCGAAAGCGGGGGACAGGGGAACACTGAAGCTTTCTTT
CDR3 protein: CASTESGGQGNTEAFF

D gene: .
J gene: TRBJ2-7
clone size: .
V gene: TRBV7-2
CDR3 DNA: TGTGCCAGCTCCCTTGGGGGGGGCTTATACGAGCAGTACTTC
CDR3 protein: CASSLGGGLYEQYF

D gene: TRBD1
J gene: TRBJ1-2
clone size: .
V gene: TRBV28
CDR3 DNA: TGTGCCAGCAGGGCGACAGGGAGGTATGGCTACACCTTC
CDR3 protein: CASRATGRYGYTF

D gene: TRBD1
J gene: TRBJ1-1
clone size: .
V gene: TRBV14
CDR3 DNA: TGTGCCAGCAGCCAGCAGACAGGGGGCTTCACTGAAGCTTTCTTT
CDR3 protein: CASSQQTGGFTEAFF

D gene: TRBD2
J gene: TRBJ2-3
clone size: .
V gene: TRBV6-5
CDR3 DNA: TGTGCCAGCAGTCAGCGGGAGTCCACAGATACGCAGTATTTT
CDR3 protein: CASSQRESTDTQYF

D gene: .
J gene: TRBJ1-6
clone size: few
V gene: TRBV30
CDR3 DNA: TGTGCCTGGAGTGTATACGGGGGTAATTCACCCCTCCACTTT
CDR3 protein: CAWSVYGGNSPLHF

D gene: TRBD1
J gene: TRBJ1-4
clone size: .
V gene: TRBV5-4
CDR3 DNA: TGTGCCAGCAGCCGGGACAGGGAGAACGAAAAACTGTTTTTT
CDR3 protein: CASSRDRENEKLFF

D gene: TRBD2
J gene: TRBJ2-5
clone size: .
V gene: TRBV6-6
CDR3 DNA: TGTGCCAGCAGTAACCCTAGCGGGAGGGGAGAGACCCAGTACTTC
CDR3 protein: CASSNPSGRGETQYF

D gene: .
J gene: TRBJ2-7
clone size: .
V gene: TRBV5-1
CDR3 DNA: TGCGCCAGCAGCTTGGCCTCTAGAGTGCAGTACTTC
CDR3 protein: CASSLASRVQYF

D gene: TRBD1
J gene: TRBJ1-6
clone size: once
V gene: TRBV6-6
CDR3 DNA: TGTGCCAGCAGTTTCGCCTTTACAGGGGATAATTCACCCCTCCACTTT
CDR3 protein: CASSFAFTGDNSPLHF